This TCR beta chain was sequenced for a study of shared clonotypes between healthy human individuals. This table comes from immunoSEQ multiplex PCR, and its TCRdb copy is limited to in-frame clones, with some not included. The table includes more than 1.2 million clones, approximately 98.5% detected once. CDR3 size: 15 residues. From germline, CDR1 is SGHTS and CDR2 YDEGEE. The junction had 8 bases not matched to a gene; V was cut back by 1 base and J by 9 bases. Donors, healthy HIV-negative adults, lacked recent acute infections or vaccinations. Sequencing was performed on naive CD4+ T cells sorted from blood. Regarding subset: CD45RA+ positively selected. The chain joins TRBV5-8 to TRBJ2-1; 9 bases map to TRBD2. The clonotype comes from a man in his thirties or forties in good health. CDR3 sequence (DNA): TGTGCCAGCAGCTTGTCGGTAGCGGGAGTATTTGAGCAGTTCTTC. It translates to CASSLSVAGVFEQFF. Together with reference TRBV5-8 and TRBJ2-1, the CDR3 gives the full variable domain: EAGVTQSPTHLIKTRGQQATLRCSPISGHTSVYWYQQALGLGLQFLLWYDEGEERNRGNFPPRFSGRQFPNYSSELNVNALELEDSALYLCASSLSVAGVFEQFFGPGTRLTVL.